This T cell receptor (beta chain) came from a study of cytomegalovirus exposure and HLA in healthy donors. The PCR had 60 Vbeta and 13 Jbeta primers. TCRdb keeps only in-frame clones here, not all; method: immunoSEQ multiplex PCR. The table lists around 220,000 clones, around 80% of them singletons. The sequencing input was PBMCs. The receptor comes from a man aged 35 to 55 in good health and CMV-seronegative.

CDR3 in DNA: TGTGCCAGCAGCCAAGGGGTCGTCAATGAGCAGTTCTTC. Protein sequence: CASSQGVVNEQFF. The chain employs TRBV27 and TRBJ2-1; possibly TRBD1 for D (5 bases). CDR3 length: 13 amino acids. V was shortened by 6 bases and J by 6 bases, with 12 bases between the two germline ends. The germline V gene has CDR1 MNHEY and CDR2 SMNVEV (reference sequence).